This entry lists 21 T cell receptor beta chains sequenced from one sample in a study of blood T cell repertoires in COVID-19. Only in-frame clones appear in the TCRdb table, and some are missing; sequencing was by immunoSEQ multiplex PCR. Among about 160,000 clones listed, more than 85% were seen once. The sequenced sample consisted of peripheral blood. The receptor set was obtained from a woman aged 55-69 years with COVID-19, enrolled during active disease.

The rearrangement links TRBV5-1 to TRBJ2-1; possible D gene TRBD2, 5 bases. Trimming removed 3 bases from V and 0 bases from J, with 10 bases in between. The CDR3 has 15 amino acids. Germline lookup yields CDR1 SGHRS and CDR2 YFSETQ. This chain's CDR3 is CASSSSGDSYNEQFF. For the CDR3, the DNA is TGCGCCAGCAGCTCCTCCGGGGACTCCTACAATGAGCAGTTCTTC.

This chain joins TRBV9 and TRBJ1-1; 8 positions match TRBD1. The CDR3 sequence is 14 residues long. V lost 1 base to trimming and J lost 5 bases; unmatched junction nucleotides: 4. CDR1 and CDR2 (germline): SGDLS, YYNGEE. The CDR3 DNA sequence: TGTGCCAGCAGCGTATTGACAGGGGTTACTGAAGCTTTCTTT. This codes for CASSVLTGVTEAFF.

The chain recombines TRBV18 with TRBJ1-3, with 9 bases aligning to TRBD1. Germline CDR1 is KGHSH and CDR2 is LQKENI. The J segment lost 0 bases and the V segment lost 0 bases, leaving 0 bases of the junction unmatched. The CDR3 sequence is 16 residues long. The CDR3 nucleotides read TGTGCCAGCTCACCACCGACAGGGGGCTCTGGAAACACCATATATTTT. Its protein product is CASSPPTGGSGNTIYF.

V is TRBV27 and J is TRBJ1-1, with 8 bases lining up with TRBD1. The CDR3 extends over 16 amino acids. The V segment lost 6 bases and the J segment 1 base; nucleotides outside the gene matches: 10. Germline assignment: CDR1 MNHEY and CDR2 SMNVEV (reference sequence). CDR3 region: CASRGLQGAGNTEAFF. In DNA form, the CDR3 reads TGTGCCAGCAGGGGCCTGCAGGGGGCTGGGAACACTGAAGCTTTCTTT.

The DNA for the CDR3 is TGCGCCAGCAGCAGCAGGGGGGATTCTGAAAAACTGTTTTTT. This gives the protein CASSSRGDSEKLFF. The rearrangement links TRBV5-1 to TRBJ1-4, with 7 bases aligning to TRBD1. This CDR3 region has 14 residues. V lost 4 bases and J lost 7; bases outside the gene matches: 7. Germline values: CDR1 SGHRS, CDR2 YFSETQ.

This clone was observed once. The V gene is TRBV12-3 or TRBV12-4, the J gene TRBJ2-1, with D perhaps TRBD2 (7 bases). The CDR3 runs 13 residues. V was clipped by 3 bases and J by 7 bases, with 10 bases between them. The CDR3 DNA reads TGTGCCAGCAGTTTGAGGGGGGGGAATGAGCAGTTCTTC. This encodes CASSLRGGNEQFF.

The genes are TRBV2 and TRBJ2-7; 10 bases fit TRBD1. The CDR3 runs 14 residues. The V segment lost 6 bases and the J segment 7 bases; nucleotides outside the gene matches: 9. From germline, CDR1 is SNHLY and CDR2 FYNNEI. The CDR3 here is CASRGGTGVREQYF. The CDR3 DNA sequence: TGTGCCAGCAGAGGCGGGACAGGGGTAAGGGAGCAGTACTTC.

Only one count was recorded for this clone. The genes are TRBV2 and TRBJ1-1; D gene ambiguous. V lost 8 bases and J lost 4, with 14 bases in between. Germline-derived CDR1 and CDR2 are SNHLY and FYNNEI. CDR3 length equals 13 residues. The CDR3 spells CASGFGGGTEAFF. CDR3 DNA: TGTGCCAGCGGGTTCGGAGGAGGCACTGAAGCTTTCTTT. Variable domain in full (rest from reference TRBV2 and TRBJ1-1): EPEVTQTPSHQVTQMGQEVILRCVPISNHLYFYWYRQILGQKVEFLVSFYNNEISEKSEIFDDQFSVERPDGSNFTLKIRSTKLEDSAMYFCASGFGGGTEAFFGQGTRLTVV.

The chain is built from TRBV2 and TRBJ1-2; D possibly corresponds to TRBD1 (6 bases). This CDR3 spans 15 amino acids. Germline loops: CDR1 SNHLY, CDR2 FYNNEI. V dropped 0 bases and J dropped 3 bases, with 11 bases sitting between them. The CDR3: CASSEAGGSYYGYTF. The CDR3 DNA is TGTGCCAGCAGTGAAGCTGGGGGCTCTTACTATGGCTACACCTTC.

The gene calls are TRBV7-6 and TRBJ1-3; 9 bases are shared with TRBD1. The CDR3 consists of 16 residues. The trim removed 1 base at V and 4 bases at J, leaving 5 bases unmatched. Per germline, CDR1 SGHVS and CDR2 FNYEAQ. CDR3 residues: CASSLGGTGSGNTIYF. CDR3 in DNA: TGTGCCAGCAGCTTAGGTGGGACAGGGTCCGGAAACACCATATATTTT.

The chain employs TRBV6-2 or TRBV6-3 and TRBJ1-1; TRBD1 matches at 7 bases. Germline assignment: CDR1 MNHEY and CDR2 SVGEGT. This CDR3 spans 13 amino acids. Unmatched junction bases numbered 6, after V lost 6 bases and J lost 5 bases. CDR3 nucleotides: TGTGCCAGCAGCCCGACAGGGAGTACTGAAGCTTTCTTT. This codes for CASSPTGSTEAFF.

The chain joins TRBV6-1 to TRBJ2-7; 7 nucleotides match TRBD2. J gave up 2 bases and V 3 bases, and 4 bases lay outside the gene matches. CDR1 and CDR2 (germline): MNHNS, SASEGT. The CDR3 sequence is 14 residues long. CDR3 residues: CASSDLRGAYEQYF. In DNA, the CDR3 is TGTGCCAGCAGTGACCTCCGGGGGGCCTACGAGCAGTACTTC.

The chain combines TRBV10-3 with TRBJ2-7, with 8 nucleotides matching TRBD1. In germline, CDR1 is ENHRY, CDR2 SYGVKD. The V segment lost 3 bases and the J segment 5 bases; nucleotides outside the gene matches: 6. CDR3 size: 14 residues. CDR3 nucleotide sequence: TGTGCCATCAGTGACTCCCGACAGGGGCACGAGCAGTACTTC. Protein product: CAISDSRQGHEQYF.

The gene calls are TRBV29-1 and TRBJ2-1; maybe TRBD2 (5 bases). Trimming took off 7 bases at V and 10 bases at J, with 17 bases between the two ends. Per the germline V gene, CDR1 is SQVTM and CDR2 is ANQGSEA. The CDR3 sequence is 12 residues long. The CDR3 protein is CSARHQSGEQFF. For the CDR3, the DNA is TGCAGCGCCAGACACCAATCGGGGGAGCAGTTCTTC.

The genes are TRBV14 and TRBJ1-2; D might be TRBD1 (6 bases). The germline V and J ends were trimmed by 1 base and 4 bases, with 16 bases remaining between them. CDR1 and CDR2 from the germline V gene are SGHDN and FVKESK. The CDR3 is made up of 16 amino acids. The CDR3 bases are TGTGCCAGCAGCCAAGTGCCGGGATCCAGGGGCTATGGCTACACCTTC. Amino acid sequence: CASSQVPGSRGYGYTF.

The chain combines TRBV7-2 with TRBJ2-7; 9 bases are a match to TRBD1. CDR3 size: 16 residues. V shed 1 base, J shed 5 bases, and the junction held 9 bases outside the gene matches. The germline V gene encodes CDR1 SGHTA and CDR2 FQGNSA. The CDR3, as DNA: TGTGCCAGCAGCTTAGGGGAGACAGGGGGACTCCACGAGCAGTACTTC. This translates into CASSLGETGGLHEQYF.

The chain has TRBV13 and TRBJ1-3; unclear D gene. V gave up 7 bases and J gave up 0 bases, with 13 bases separating them. The CDR3 covers 15 residues. The germline V gene encodes CDR1 PRHDT and CDR2 FYEKMQ (reference sequence). The CDR3 nucleotides are TGTGCCAGCACTTCTCGGACTTACTCTGGAAACACCATATATTTT. The encoded protein is CASTSRTYSGNTIYF.

The rearrangement joins TRBV19 to TRBJ1-1; 7 nucleotides agree with TRBD1. CDR1 and CDR2 (germline): LNHDA, SQIVND (reference sequence). The CDR3 extends over 15 amino acids. The trim removed 6 bases at V and 5 bases at J, leaving 12 bases unmatched. In nucleotides, the CDR3 is TGTGCCAGTAGGTCGACCGGGACAGTGAGGACTGAAGCTTTCTTT. This sequence encodes CASRSTGTVRTEAFF. Full variable domain (missing parts from reference TRBV19 and TRBJ1-1): DGGITQSPKYLFRKEGQNVTLSCEQNLNHDAMYWYRQDPGQGLRLIYYSQIVNDFQKGDIAEGYSVSREKKESFPLTVTSAQKNPTAFYLCASRSTGTVRTEAFFGQGTRLTVV.

The chain is built from TRBV5-6 and TRBJ1-1; 9 bases are a match to TRBD1. Germline CDR1 is SGHDT and CDR2 is YYEEEE. The J segment lost 5 bases and the V segment lost 5 bases, leaving 10 bases of the junction unmatched. CDR3 length: 15 residues. The CDR3 region is CASSSGTGTPTEAFF. CDR3 nucleotide sequence: TGTGCCAGCAGTTCCGGGACAGGGACCCCAACTGAAGCTTTCTTT.

The chain has TRBV19 and TRBJ1-1; 7 bases align to TRBD1. There are 16 residues in the CDR3. Germline lookup yields CDR1 LNHDA and CDR2 SQIVND (reference sequence). J was trimmed by 5 bases and V by 6 bases; bases with no gene match: 15. CDR3 DNA sequence: TGTGCCAGTAGGCAACCCGTTCAGGGGGGACATACTGAAGCTTTCTTT. Its translation is CASRQPVQGGHTEAFF.

The genes are TRBV4-3 and TRBJ1-2, with D possibly being TRBD1 (5 bases). V lost 0 bases and J lost 3, with 20 bases in between. CDR1 is LGHNA and CDR2 is YSLEER in the germline V gene. The CDR3 has 18 amino acids. The CDR3 nucleotides are TGCGCCAGCAGCCAAGATTGGGACGTACCCGGGAGTCACTATGGCTACACCTTC. As protein: CASSQDWDVPGSHYGYTF.